What follows describes a single T cell receptor (beta chain). The entry originates in a study of T cell changes during pregnancy in multiple sclerosis. Assay: immunoSEQ multiplex PCR; the TCRdb copy retains only in-frame clones and omits some. This sample carries about 83,000 clones, about 90% of them seen once, and the ten largest clones take roughly 3.5%. Sequences were derived from PBMCs, sampled in the first trimester of pregnancy. This receptor was obtained from a female donor in good health, serving as a control in a pregnancy study. Some clones in this sample may be carry-over from other donors' samples.

CDR3 bases: TGTGCCAGCAGCCTACAGGGGGTTGCTGGAAACACCATATATTTT. Its translation: CASSLQGVAGNTIYF. This chain connects TRBV7-2 to TRBJ1-3, with 8 bases that match TRBD1. Trimming at V came to 5 bases and at J to 2 bases, leaving 5 bases not matched to a gene. Germline V gene lookup returns CDR1 SGHTA and CDR2 FQGNSA. This CDR3 is 15 amino acids long.